This T cell receptor beta chain was identified during a study of CD8 T cells in Susac syndrome. Study-wide background: Blood was drawn from patients with Susac syndrome. At that point, they were therapy-naive, on corticosteroids, or on intravenous immunoglobulin alone.

RNA was extracted with the RNeasy kit, and a quantity of roughly 0.5 to 1 ug was reverse transcribed using random hexamers. TCRdb re-derived calls from the immunoSEQ multiplex PCR reads in MiXCR, one entry per CDR3 protein. This table holds 65,000 to 95,000 distinct CDR3 sequences, around 94% found once. The CDR3 totals 16 residues. Study-wide points: Across the total CD8+ repertoires, under 20 Susac-specific public clones were detected, and across the CD8+ TEMRA repertoires, a few such clones were detected.

The table lists this clonotype with a count of one. The antigen is not known. The J gene is TRBJ2-5, the V gene TRBV21-1. TRBV21-1 is a pseudogene. Sequenced sample: CD8+ T cells from PBMCs. This clonotype was obtained from a human donor with Susac syndrome. The CDR3 DNA sequence: TGTGCCAGCAACCCGACACTCGGCAAGAAGGAAGAGACCCAGTACTTC. Its translation: CASNPTLGKKEETQYF.